These 30 T cell receptor beta chains were all obtained from the same sample, sequenced in a study of regulatory T cells in long-lasting Graves disease (dated by TCRdb to 2020 to 2022). In the paper's terms, the time point label means: persistent/refractory GD, antithyroid drugs over 5 years with positive TRAb. For both TCR sequencing and RNA sequencing, RNA was extracted from PBMCs in TRIzol. Library preparation used multiplex PCR. Sequencer: Illumina HiSeq 4000. CDR3 regions were amplified by Arm-PCR with iRepertoire HTBI primers to construct TCR beta libraries. The raw public reads went through TCRdb reprocessing: fastp at Q25, MiXCR clone calling, in-frame beta chains kept. Every distinct CDR3 protein forms one entry, paired with its most common genes and DNA. The sample includes 500,000 to 800,000 distinct CDR3 sequences, with about 32% observed a single time. 40% to 50% of the sample lies in the top ten.

Sequencing was performed on peripheral blood mononuclear cells (PBMCs), taken when the disease was refractory, from a patient treated with antithyroid drugs. The receptors stem from a female donor with Graves disease.

The V and J genes are TRBV7-3 and TRBJ1-2, with D uncertain. The germline CDR1 and CDR2 sequences are SGHTA and FQGTGA. The germline V and J ends were trimmed by 2 bases and 2 bases, with 12 bases remaining between them. The CDR3 is 15 amino acids. The CDR3 nucleotides read TGTGCCAGCAGCTTATCCCCCAGGCTAAACTATGGCTACACCTTC. Its protein product is CASSLSPRLNYGYTF.

This clonotype was observed a handful of times. The V call is TRBV12-3 or TRBV12-4, the J call TRBJ1-5; no clear D. V lost 7 bases to trimming and J lost 0 bases, with 16 bases between them. The CDR3 covers 16 residues. In DNA form, the CDR3 reads TGTGCCAGCAAACCCTTCTGGAGTTATAGCAATCAGCCCCAGCATTTT. Its protein is CASKPFWSYSNQPQHF.

The rearrangement uses TRBV12-3 or TRBV12-4 and TRBJ2-3; unclear D gene. There are 14 residues in the CDR3. Trimming removed 5 bases at V and 1 base at J, with 10 bases between. The CDR3 loop is CASSRSSRTDTQYF. The CDR3 coding sequence is TGTGCCAGCAGTCGATCGTCACGCACAGATACGCAGTATTTT.

This chain connects TRBV28 to TRBJ1-1, with D unclear. The CDR3 sequence is 12 residues long. V was pared by 3 bases and J by 10 bases, with 12 bases between. The germline V gene encodes CDR1 MDHEN and CDR2 SYDVKM. This CDR3 reads CASSLPTGIAFF. CDR3 DNA: TGTGCCAGCAGTTTGCCGACCGGGATAGCTTTCTTT.

This clonotype was observed a few times. The rearrangement links TRBV13 to TRBJ1-6; 8 bases fit TRBD1. Germline V gives CDR1 PRHDT, CDR2 FYEKMQ (reference sequence). This CDR3 region has 14 residues. V was pared by 4 bases and J by 9 bases, with 5 bases of the junction left unmatched. The CDR3 DNA reads TGTGCCAGCAGCTCAGGGACAGGCATTTCACCCCTCCACTTT. This translates into CASSSGTGISPLHF.

Many counts were recorded for this clonotype. V is TRBV28 and J is TRBJ1-5; D not resolved. With 0 bases removed from V and 4 bases from J, the gap between germline ends came to 13 bases. Germline loops: CDR1 MDHEN, CDR2 SYDVKM. The CDR3 contains 16 residues. CDR3 residues: CASSLWPVDGNQPQHF. CDR3 nucleotides: TGTGCCAGCAGTTTATGGCCCGTGGACGGAAATCAGCCCCAGCATTTT.

The rearrangement uses TRBV30 and TRBJ1-1, with 7 bases identical to TRBD1. CDR1 is GTSNPN, CDR2 SVGIG, per germline (reference sequence). The ends lost 4 bases at V and 1 base at J; junction bases unmatched: 3. There are 13 residues in the CDR3. This CDR3 reads CAWTGTANTEAFF. CDR3 sequence (DNA): TGTGCCTGGACCGGGACAGCGAACACTGAAGCTTTCTTT.

V is TRBV12-3 or TRBV12-4 and J is TRBJ1-1; D is unclear. The CDR3 length is 14 residues. Trimming cost V 6 bases and J 1 base, with 12 bases left between them. The CDR3 sequence is CASRPPEPNTEAFF. The CDR3 DNA reads TGTGCCAGCAGGCCCCCGGAACCGAACACTGAAGCTTTCTTT.

In regard to this clonotype: A read error may account for a junction end that differs from germline. The CDR3 DNA reads TGTGCCGGCAGTTATCAATTGTCGGGGGTGGGCGGCTACACCTTC. Translation: CAGSYQLSGVGGYTF. This chain uses TRBV6-2 or TRBV6-3 with TRBJ1-2, with D maybe TRBD1 (5 bases). This CDR3 is 15 amino acids long. Per the germline V gene, CDR1 is MNHEY and CDR2 is SVGEGT.

Points on this clonotype: At one end, the junction sequence differs from germline, possibly due to a read error. The rearrangement joins TRBV12-3 or TRBV12-4 to TRBJ2-1; TRBD1 agrees at 12 bases. The CDR3 has 16 residues. CDR3 amino acids: CASSFRDRGRYNKQFF. In nucleotides, the CDR3 is TGTGCCAGCAGTTTCCGGGACAGGGGGCGATACAATAAGCAGTTCTTC.

This rearrangement joins TRBV5-1 to TRBJ1-1; 8 positions match TRBD1. This CDR3 has 14 residues. J lost 3 bases, V lost 4 bases, and 5 bases had no gene match. The germline CDR1 and CDR2 sequences are SGHRS and YFSETQ. The CDR3 DNA follows: TGCGCCAGCAGCATCAGGGGGCAGTACACTGAAGCTTTCTTT. This sequence encodes CASSIRGQYTEAFF.

This chain uses TRBV29-1 with TRBJ1-1; 7 nucleotides match TRBD1. With 7 bases clipped from V and 2 bases from J, the junction kept 10 bases outside the gene matches. The CDR3 is made up of 14 amino acids. Germline loops: CDR1 SQVTM, CDR2 ANQGSEA. DNA for the CDR3: TGCAGCGCAAAAGGGGGACAGCTAAACACTGAAGCTTTCTTT. As protein: CSAKGGQLNTEAFF.

The V gene is TRBV12-3 or TRBV12-4, the J gene TRBJ1-2; the match to TRBD1 covers 7 bases. The trim removed 0 bases at V and 8 bases at J, leaving 6 bases unmatched. The CDR3 is 14 amino acids. For the CDR3, the DNA is TGTGCCAGCAGTTTAGCAGGGGGCAAGACCGGCTACACCTTC. Translated, it gives CASSLAGGKTGYTF.

This clonotype was seen at least ten times. The V and J genes are TRBV28 and TRBJ1-6; D is ambiguous. The ends were cut back, 6 bases at V and 11 bases at J, with 23 bases in the middle. The CDR3 is 16 amino acids. Germline CDR1 is MDHEN and CDR2 is SYDVKM. The CDR3 DNA reads as TGTGCCAGCAGACCCCAAATCCCCGGCGAACGGGCACCCCTCCACTTT. Amino acid sequence: CASRPQIPGERAPLHF.

Only a few counts were recorded for this clonotype. The V gene is TRBV6-1, the J gene TRBJ2-5, with D possibly matching TRBD2 (6 bases). CDR3 length: 14 residues. Germline V gene sequence: CDR1 MNHNS, CDR2 SASEGT. Trimming left V 0 bases short and J 5 bases short, with 10 bases between. The CDR3 loop reads CASSEAGGWETQYF. CDR3 nucleotide sequence: TGTGCCAGCAGTGAAGCGGGAGGTTGGGAGACCCAGTACTTC.

The chain links TRBV10-3 to TRBJ2-5, with 11 bases fitting TRBD2. The ends lost 2 bases at V and 3 bases at J; junction bases unmatched: 8. The CDR3 has 17 amino acids. From germline, CDR1 is ENHRY and CDR2 SYGVKD. CDR3 loop: CAISEVVTSGNKETQYF. The DNA of the CDR3 is TGTGCCATCAGTGAGGTTGTGACTAGCGGGAACAAAGAGACCCAGTACTTC.

This chain joins TRBV12-3 or TRBV12-4 and TRBJ1-3; unclear D gene. There are 13 residues in the CDR3. V shed 8 bases and J shed 4 bases, with 12 bases lying between them. Here the CDR3 reads CASLRPIGNTIYF. In nucleotides, the CDR3 is TGTGCCAGCTTGCGGCCCATCGGAAACACCATATATTTT.

This clonotype was picked up a small number of times. The gene calls are TRBV11-2 and TRBJ1-1; tentative D call: TRBD1 (5 bases). This CDR3 spans 15 amino acids. Germline values: CDR1 SGHAT, CDR2 FQNNGV. The V gene lost 5 bases and the J gene lost 0 bases, with 13 bases spanning the gap. The DNA for the CDR3 is TGTGCCAGCAGCGCCCGACAGATACTGAACACTGAAGCTTTCTTT. It encodes CASSARQILNTEAFF. The complete variable domain, with remaining parts taken from reference TRBV11-2 and TRBJ1-1, reads EAGVAQSPRYKIIEKRQSVAFWCNPISGHATLYWYQQILGQGPKLLIQFQNNGVVDDSQLPKDRFSAERLKGVDSTLKIQPAKLEDSAVYLCASSARQILNTEAFFGQGTRLTVV.

This clonotype appeared many times. This chain uses TRBV11-1 with TRBJ2-7, with 7 bases aligning to TRBD1. The germline gives CDR1 SGHAT, CDR2 FQDESV (reference sequence). The CDR3 contains 17 residues. V gave up 3 bases and J gave up 3 bases; unmatched junction bases: 14. The CDR3 loop is CASSLNRGRRNNYEQYF. The CDR3 coding sequence is TGTGCCAGCAGCTTGAACAGGGGTCGCCGCAACAACTACGAGCAGTACTTC.

This clonotype was counted between two and nine times. This sequence joins TRBV7-9 and TRBJ1-5, with unresolved D. The CDR3 covers 17 residues. Germline V gives CDR1 SEHNR, CDR2 FQNEAQ (reference sequence). Trimming stripped 0 bases from V and 0 bases from J, with 12 bases between. The DNA of the CDR3 is TGTGCCAGCAGCTTAGCCCGAGGCTCATATAGCAATCAGCCCCAGCATTTT. Its translation is CASSLARGSYSNQPQHF.

The chain carries TRBV19 and TRBJ1-1; D unresolved. Per the germline V gene, CDR1 is LNHDA and CDR2 is SQIVND (reference sequence). The germline V and J ends were trimmed by 1 base and 3 bases, with 12 bases remaining between them. The CDR3 is made up of 15 amino acids. The CDR3 reads CASSIGPGSDTEAFF. The CDR3 DNA reads TGTGCCAGTAGTATAGGGCCGGGATCGGACACTGAAGCTTTCTTT.

The V and J genes are TRBV6-1 and TRBJ1-1; D remains ambiguous. Germline-derived CDR1 and CDR2 are MNHNS and SASEGT. Trimming took off 5 bases at V and 0 bases at J, with 16 bases between the two ends. This CDR3 comprises 16 residues. CDR3 nucleotide sequence: TGTGCCAGCAGTCGCGACTTCACTTCCATGAACACTGAAGCTTTCTTT. This sequence encodes CASSRDFTSMNTEAFF.

The chain couples TRBV11-2 to TRBJ1-1; 8 bases are shared with TRBD1. After removal of 2 bases from V and 0 bases from J, the junction contained 8 bases not matched to a gene. CDR1 is SGHAT and CDR2 is FQNNGV in the germline V gene. CDR3 size: 17 residues. CDR3 region: CASSLSAGGLMNTEAFF. CDR3 in DNA: TGTGCCAGCAGCTTATCCGCAGGGGGCTTGATGAACACTGAAGCTTTCTTT.

This sequence joins TRBV29-1 and TRBJ1-2; 9 bases agree with TRBD1. The CDR3 has 15 residues. Germline loops: CDR1 SQVTM, CDR2 ANQGSEA. V trimming: 4 bases; J trimming: 8 bases; junction bases outside the gene matches: 14. CDR3 DNA sequence: TGCAGCGTTGCCGGAGGGATACAGGGGGCAGGAGGCTACACCTTC. Translating gives CSVAGGIQGAGGYTF.

This clonotype has just a few counts. V and J are TRBV6-2 or TRBV6-3 and TRBJ2-7; 9 bases are a match to TRBD2. J lost 2 bases, V lost 2 bases, and 4 bases had no gene match. Per the germline V gene, CDR1 is MNHEY and CDR2 is SVGEGT. The CDR3 consists of 15 residues. This CDR3 reads CASSYGPSGTYEQYF. CDR3 DNA sequence: TGTGCCAGCAGTTACGGCCCTAGCGGGACCTACGAGCAGTACTTC.

This clonotype appeared a single time. V gene TRBV7-3 combines with J gene TRBJ2-2, with 10 positions matching TRBD2. CDR3 length: 17 residues. V lost 1 base to trimming and J lost 1 base; unmatched junction nucleotides: 3. The germline V gene encodes CDR1 SGHTA and CDR2 FQGTGA. The CDR3 protein is CASSLNGLAENTGELFF. CDR3 in DNA: TGTGCCAGCAGCTTAAACGGACTAGCGGAGAACACCGGGGAGCTGTTTTTT.

The J gene is TRBJ2-7, the V gene TRBV27; D is tentatively TRBD1 or TRBD2 (6 bases each). V was cut by 5 bases and J by 4 bases, with 15 bases left in between. CDR3 size: 14 residues. Germline-derived CDR1 and CDR2 are MNHEY and SMNVEV (reference sequence). The CDR3 sequence: CASSPAGHTYEQYF. CDR3 nucleotide sequence: TGTGCCAGCAGTCCCGCGGGACACACATACGAGCAGTACTTC.

This clonotype was seen more than once but under ten times. The rearrangement uses TRBV7-9 and TRBJ2-5, with D perhaps matching TRBD1 or TRBD2 (6 bases each). The V end was cut by 1 base, the J end by 3 bases, with 12 bases between. CDR3 length: 15 residues. Per germline, CDR1 SEHNR and CDR2 FQNEAQ (reference sequence). In DNA, the CDR3 is TGTGCCAGCAGCTTAGGGAACAGGGAGGAAGAGACCCAGTACTTC. It is translated as CASSLGNREEETQYF.

The chain couples TRBV11-2 to TRBJ2-2; no clear D. CDR1 and CDR2 from the germline V gene are SGHAT and FQNNGV. The length of the CDR3 is 15 residues. V lost 2 bases to trimming and J lost 1 base, with 8 bases between them. CDR3: CASSLSVMNTGELFF. DNA for the CDR3: TGTGCCAGCAGCTTAAGTGTGATGAACACCGGGGAGCTGTTTTTT.

The chain employs TRBV6-1 and TRBJ1-3; D remains unclear. The CDR3 is 15 residues long. Looked up from germline, CDR1 is MNHNS and CDR2 is SASEGT. V lost 5 bases, J lost 0 bases, and 11 bases lay in between. CDR3 sequence: CASSRLQSSGNTIYF. The CDR3 nucleotides read TGTGCCAGCAGTAGGCTTCAAAGCTCTGGAAACACCATATATTTT.